This TCR beta chain comes out of a study of Graves' ophthalmopathy and Graves' hyperthyroidism. Notes on this clonotype: Its target is not known.

The CDR3 covers 14 residues. Losses at the gene ends were 2 bases for V and 6 bases for J; bases not matched to a gene: 6. Germline values: CDR1 GTSNPN, CDR2 SVGIG (reference sequence). Investigators amplified TCR beta CDR3 regions from RNA transcripts. Second-round multiplex PCR followed a first-round RT-PCR using HTBI primers. TCRdb re-derived calls from the multiplex PCR reads in MiXCR, one entry per CDR3 protein. The sample has fewer than 600,000 distinct CDR3 sequences, roughly an eighth seen once. Study observations and caveats: The model predicted ophthalmopathy progression with roughly 71% sensitivity and approximately 72% specificity. Discrimination between ophthalmopathy and stable hyperthyroidism by a 13-signature model showed 87.88% sensitivity and almost 83% specificity.

The chain carries TRBV30 and TRBJ1-4; 7 positions agree with TRBD1. The origin of this receptor is a woman between 25 and 40 years old with Graves' ophthalmopathy. The sequencing input was blood. CDR3 DNA sequence: TGTGCCTGGAGTTCCGGGACAGTTGATGAAAAACTGTTTTTT. It codes for CAWSSGTVDEKLFF.